Included here is one T cell receptor beta chain sequence, with context. Sequencing used immunoSEQ multiplex PCR; TCRdb keeps in-frame clones, though not all of them. The sample lists 120,000 or so clones; about 87% were seen once. Germline assignment: CDR1 MRHNA and CDR2 SNTAGT. The CDR3 contains 15 residues. V was clipped by 2 bases and J by 2 bases, with 13 bases between them. These data originate in a study of control samples from healthy donors and cancer patients. The sequence was obtained from a man between 60 and 75 years old in good health. Sequencing was performed on blood. V and J are TRBV6-4 and TRBJ2-7; D uncertain. The CDR3 DNA reads TGTGCCAGCAGTGACAGGGTCAACGAACCCTACGAGCAGTACTTC. Residues: CASSDRVNEPYEQYF.